This T cell receptor beta chain was retrieved from a study of blood T cell repertoires in COVID-19 (TCRdb year 2020). Concerning the study at large: Collaborator samples came from the United States, Italy and Spain and covered acute and convalescent phases of COVID-19. The prospective study material was composed of cDNA or gDNA derived from T cells, B-cell-depleted T cells, or PBMCs. Deeply sampled blood TCRbeta repertoires from subjects exposed to, actively infected with, or recovered from COVID-19 were included in the dataset. The repertoires were made available in a free public database intended to serve as a resource for research on the immune response to SARS-CoV-2. The samples were drawn from two sources: the first 160 participants of the ongoing ImmuneRACE study, and some 1,300 subjects contributed by 6 global collaborators. Nearly every sample came with metadata listing a de-identified subject ID, COVID-19 status, age in years and sex. HLA class I and class II types, where available, came from metadata supplied by the sample provider rather than from assay-based typing.

Concerning this clone: Its antigen target is currently unknown. No much larger clonotype is one base removed from it; base qualities were not supplied.

V lost 2 bases and J lost 4 bases, and the count of bases not matched to a germline gene is 6. The CDR3 spans 17 residues, from the cysteine through the phenylalanine. Solely the CDR3 DNA is kept, with 51 bases framed from the first base. As encoded in the germline V gene (reference sequence), CDR1 is MNHEY while CDR2 is SMNVEV. Overall results and qualifications from the work: The quantity of clinical and demographic metadata differed by source and by participant and was supplied without curation.

The immunoSEQ Assay, a bias-controlled multiplex PCR, was used to amplify TCRbeta CDR3 regions from genomic DNA. The paper's data handling went like this. The number of nucleated cells in each sample was estimated by amplification of reference gene primers within the assay. To quantify the absolute abundance of each unique TCRbeta CDR3 rearrangement, sequence reads were collapsed and filtered. For each sample, productive Simpson clonality was calculated by taking the square root of Simpson's diversity index across productive rearrangements. Entries here come from immuneACCESS through TCRdb and include only in-frame sequences with V and J called. Some clones fail to appear in such tables; in the studies checked, an unresolved V gene covers under half of the shortfall, and the cause of the remainder is unknown. That table gives V, J and clone size, and the DNA gave D and trimming. This sample gives about 280,000 clones in total; around nine tenths of them show up just once. In total, the top ten clones hold 11% of the sample.

One collaborating source in Seattle enrolled patients while the patients were actively infected and followed the patients over time throughout the course of disease. Whole blood was collected in K2EDTA tubes by collaborating institutions according to the institutions' own protocols. For TCRbeta analysis, collaborators shipped samples as frozen whole blood, isolated PBMCs, or DNA extracted from either of those sample types. The chain joins TRBV27 to TRBJ2-3, and 13 junction bases match TRBD2. Sequencing was done on a sample of peripheral blood. The source is a woman aged 25-40 years with COVID-19, enrolled during active disease. The CDR3 protein is CASSLPGLAGMADTQYF. In nucleotides, the sequence is TGTGCCAGCAGTTTACCGGGACTAGCGGGAATGGCAGATACGCAGTATTTT.